This TCR beta chain stems from a study of T cells in Graves' hyperthyroidism and ophthalmopathy. Study outcomes and limitations: Patients with ophthalmopathy were separated from those with stable hyperthyroidism by a 13 V-J model.

TCR beta CDR3 regions were amplified from RNA transcripts. RT-PCR in the first round (using the HTBI primer set) targeted the TCR CDR3. TCRdb re-derived calls from the multiplex PCR reads in MiXCR, one entry per CDR3 protein. The sample lists some 420,000 distinct CDR3 sequences, roughly 13% seen once, with about 5% in the top ten. This clonotype showed up many times. Its antigen is currently unknown. The TCR was taken from a young woman with Graves' hyperthyroidism. Sequencing was done on a sample of blood.

CDR3: CASRTAAYEQYF. The CDR3 DNA reads TGTGCCAGCAGGACAGCTGCCTACGAGCAGTACTTC. The chain combines TRBV28 with TRBJ2-7; the D gene is possibly TRBD1 (5 bases). V lost 6 bases and J lost 2, with 8 bases in between. Germline V CDR1 and CDR2: MDHEN, SYDVKM. CDR3 length: 12 amino acids.